These T cell receptor beta chains were read from a single sample in a study of T cells expressing NK-cell markers. TCRdb re-called the 5' RACE reads and catalogs CDR3 proteins one per entry, DNA excluded. Its table records fewer than 300,000 distinct CDR3 sequences. Sequencing input: blood T cells: a sorted CD56 or NKG2C T cell subset, CD4+ or CD8+ T cells, or bulk PBMC T cells (not recorded which). All receptors come from a woman between 18 and 70 years old in good health. The CDR3 runs from the conserved cysteine through the conserved F or W.

cdr3_aa: CASSLSKETQYF
j_call: TRBJ2-5
v_call: TRBV5-1

cdr3_aa: CAISLLEVYEQYF
j_call: TRBJ2-7
v_call: TRBV10-3

cdr3_aa: CAISATVEDSPLHF
j_call: TRBJ1-6
v_call: TRBV10-3

cdr3_aa: CSAIADYGYTF
j_call: TRBJ1-2
v_call: TRBV20-1

cdr3_aa: CASSLWGGAKTEAFF
j_call: TRBJ1-1
v_call: TRBV7-6

cdr3_aa: CASSLSPRGQASGNEQFF
j_call: TRBJ2-1
v_call: TRBV11-2

cdr3_aa: CASSLLALSTDTQYF
j_call: TRBJ2-3
v_call: TRBV27

cdr3_aa: CASSPGTPGYQETQYF
j_call: TRBJ2-5
v_call: TRBV23-1

cdr3_aa: CSARAGKDGYTF
j_call: TRBJ1-2
v_call: TRBV29-1

cdr3_aa: CASSLDGQGSYNEQFF
j_call: TRBJ2-1
v_call: TRBV5-1

cdr3_aa: CASSPGLEVYNEQFF
j_call: TRBJ2-1
v_call: TRBV18

cdr3_aa: CATQLAGEYNEQFF
j_call: TRBJ2-1
v_call: TRBV10-3

cdr3_aa: CASRDSYNEQFF
j_call: TRBJ2-1
v_call: TRBV5-1

cdr3_aa: CAWSRRTGVNYGYTF
j_call: TRBJ1-2
v_call: TRBV30

cdr3_aa: CSVVKTGTNTGELFF
j_call: TRBJ2-2
v_call: TRBV29-1

cdr3_aa: CASSRLAGTAGELFF
j_call: TRBJ2-2
v_call: TRBV5-1

cdr3_aa: CASSSRDSRYGYTF
j_call: TRBJ1-2
v_call: TRBV7-8

cdr3_aa: CATSRPGTSGRVQQFF
j_call: TRBJ2-1
v_call: TRBV15

cdr3_aa: CASSQPGTEAFF
j_call: TRBJ1-1
v_call: TRBV4-2

cdr3_aa: CSGHRGRGAPPYNEQFF
j_call: TRBJ2-1
v_call: TRBV29-1

cdr3_aa: CSARVSGRHGYTF
j_call: TRBJ1-2
v_call: TRBV20-1

cdr3_aa: CASRTPGGTDTQYF
j_call: TRBJ2-3
v_call: TRBV6-1

cdr3_aa: CSARVGGSRDTQYF
j_call: TRBJ2-3
v_call: TRBV20-1

cdr3_aa: CATSRSSGGPDTQYF
j_call: TRBJ2-3
v_call: TRBV24-1

cdr3_aa: CASSLAGTYSNQPQHF
j_call: TRBJ1-5
v_call: TRBV7-2

cdr3_aa: CASSRSGSLYNEQFF
j_call: TRBJ2-1
v_call: TRBV7-2

cdr3_aa: CASGGGAYGNTIYF
j_call: TRBJ1-3
v_call: TRBV12-3/TRBV12-4

cdr3_aa: CASSLDSRVEQFF
j_call: TRBJ2-1
v_call: TRBV11-2

cdr3_aa: CASSFLAGGSNEQFF
j_call: TRBJ2-1
v_call: TRBV7-3

cdr3_aa: CSARIWGEWGNTGELFF
j_call: TRBJ2-2
v_call: TRBV20-1

cdr3_aa: CAISGGQGAYNEQFF
j_call: TRBJ2-1
v_call: TRBV10-3

cdr3_aa: CASSRGQGGMNTEAFF
j_call: TRBJ1-1
v_call: TRBV5-1

cdr3_aa: CASSSDRGTEAFF
j_call: TRBJ1-1
v_call: TRBV5-6

cdr3_aa: CASSRDRGTTGELFF
j_call: TRBJ2-2
v_call: TRBV12-3/TRBV12-4

cdr3_aa: CAIRPDAPSYEQYF
j_call: TRBJ2-7
v_call: TRBV10-3

cdr3_aa: CASSLTRTANTGELFF
j_call: TRBJ2-2
v_call: TRBV5-1

cdr3_aa: CASSYSELEAFF
j_call: TRBJ1-1
v_call: TRBV6-6

cdr3_aa: CASSLASGSMVEQFF
j_call: TRBJ2-1
v_call: TRBV7-2

cdr3_aa: CASSLALRAIYF
j_call: TRBJ1-3
v_call: TRBV12-3/TRBV12-4

cdr3_aa: CASSYINEQFF
j_call: TRBJ2-1
v_call: TRBV5-6

cdr3_aa: CASSLAVAGVYEQYF
j_call: TRBJ2-7
v_call: TRBV7-2

cdr3_aa: CASSPSETKYEQYF
j_call: TRBJ2-7
v_call: TRBV7-8

cdr3_aa: CSATIEGNQPQHF
j_call: TRBJ1-5
v_call: TRBV20-1

cdr3_aa: CASSLDTGYSYHEQYF
j_call: TRBJ2-7
v_call: TRBV7-8

cdr3_aa: CASSPYRGVGQPQHF
j_call: TRBJ1-5
v_call: TRBV4-1

cdr3_aa: CASSPPGGSPSTDTQYF
j_call: TRBJ2-3
v_call: TRBV18

cdr3_aa: CASSPGRDRVYEQYF
j_call: TRBJ2-7
v_call: TRBV4-3

cdr3_aa: CASSSLTGVTWNGYTF
j_call: TRBJ1-2
v_call: TRBV3-1

cdr3_aa: CSARRTGGTEAFF
j_call: TRBJ1-1
v_call: TRBV20-1